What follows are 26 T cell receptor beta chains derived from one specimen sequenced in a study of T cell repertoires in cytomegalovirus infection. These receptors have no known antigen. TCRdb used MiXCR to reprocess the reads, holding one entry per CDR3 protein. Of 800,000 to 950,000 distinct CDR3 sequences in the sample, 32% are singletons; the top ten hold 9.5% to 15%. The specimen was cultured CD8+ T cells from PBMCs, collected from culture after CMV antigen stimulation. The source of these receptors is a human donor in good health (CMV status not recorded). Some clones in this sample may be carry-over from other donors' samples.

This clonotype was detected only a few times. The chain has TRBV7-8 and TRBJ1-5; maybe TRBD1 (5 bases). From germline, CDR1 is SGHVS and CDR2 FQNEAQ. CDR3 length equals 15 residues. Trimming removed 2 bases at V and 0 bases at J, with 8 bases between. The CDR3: CASSLQGNSNQPQHF. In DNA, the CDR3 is TGTGCCAGCAGCTTACAGGGAAATAGCAATCAGCCCCAGCATTTT.

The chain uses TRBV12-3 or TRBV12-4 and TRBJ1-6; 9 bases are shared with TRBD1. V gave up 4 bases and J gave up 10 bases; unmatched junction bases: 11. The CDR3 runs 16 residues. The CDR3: CASSSFGGQGRSPLHF. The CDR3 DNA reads TGTGCCAGCAGTTCTTTTGGCGGACAGGGGCGCTCACCCCTCCACTTT.

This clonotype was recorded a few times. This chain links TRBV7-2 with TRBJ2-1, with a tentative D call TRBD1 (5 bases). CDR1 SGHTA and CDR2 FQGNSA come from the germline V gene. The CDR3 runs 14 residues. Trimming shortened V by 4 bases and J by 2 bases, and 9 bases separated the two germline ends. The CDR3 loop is CASSSRTPYNEQFF. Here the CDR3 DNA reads TGTGCCAGCAGCTCCCGGACACCCTACAATGAGCAGTTCTTC. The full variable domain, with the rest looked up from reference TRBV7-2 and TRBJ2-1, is GAGVSQSPSNKVTEKGKDVELRCDPISGHTALYWYRQSLGQGLEFLIYFQGNSAPDKSGLPSDRFSAERTGGSVSTLTIQRTQQEDSAVYLCASSSRTPYNEQFFGPGTRLTVL.

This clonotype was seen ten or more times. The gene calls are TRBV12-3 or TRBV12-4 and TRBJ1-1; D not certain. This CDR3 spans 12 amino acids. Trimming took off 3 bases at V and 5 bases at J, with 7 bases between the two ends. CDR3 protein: CASSLIRTEAFF. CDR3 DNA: TGTGCCAGCAGTTTGATCCGGACTGAAGCTTTCTTT.

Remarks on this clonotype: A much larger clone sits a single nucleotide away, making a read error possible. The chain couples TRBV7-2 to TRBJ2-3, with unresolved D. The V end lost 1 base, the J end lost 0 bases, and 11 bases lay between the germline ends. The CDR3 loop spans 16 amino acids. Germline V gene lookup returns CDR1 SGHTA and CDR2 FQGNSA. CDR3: CASSLVPGSSTDTQYF. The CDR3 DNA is TGTGCCAGCAGCTTAGTGCCCGGATCTAGCACAGATACGCAGTATTTT.

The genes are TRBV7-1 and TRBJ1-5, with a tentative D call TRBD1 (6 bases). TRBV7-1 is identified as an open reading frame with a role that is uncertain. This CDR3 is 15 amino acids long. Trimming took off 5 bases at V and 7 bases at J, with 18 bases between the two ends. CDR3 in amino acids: CASSGRGGLEQPQHF. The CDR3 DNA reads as TGTGCCAGCAGCGGGAGGGGGGGCCTAGAGCAGCCCCAGCATTTT.

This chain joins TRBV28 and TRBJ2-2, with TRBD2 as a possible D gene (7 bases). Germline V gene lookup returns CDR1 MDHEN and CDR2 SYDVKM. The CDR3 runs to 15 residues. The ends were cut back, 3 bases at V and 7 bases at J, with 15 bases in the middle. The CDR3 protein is CASSFSAGANGELFF. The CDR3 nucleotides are TGTGCCAGCAGTTTCTCTGCGGGGGCTAACGGGGAGCTGTTTTTT.

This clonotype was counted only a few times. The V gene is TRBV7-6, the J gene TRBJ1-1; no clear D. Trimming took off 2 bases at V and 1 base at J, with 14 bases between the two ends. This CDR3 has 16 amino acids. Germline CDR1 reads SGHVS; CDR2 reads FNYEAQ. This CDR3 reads CASSLFGPEGNTEAFF. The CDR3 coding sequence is TGTGCCAGCAGCTTATTTGGACCGGAGGGGAACACTGAAGCTTTCTTT. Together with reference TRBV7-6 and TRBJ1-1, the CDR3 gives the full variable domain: GAGVSQSPRYKVTKRGQDVALRCDPISGHVSLYWYRQALGQGPEFLTYFNYEAQQDKSGLPNDRFSAERPEGSISTLTIQRTEQRDSAMYRCASSLFGPEGNTEAFFGQGTRLTVV.

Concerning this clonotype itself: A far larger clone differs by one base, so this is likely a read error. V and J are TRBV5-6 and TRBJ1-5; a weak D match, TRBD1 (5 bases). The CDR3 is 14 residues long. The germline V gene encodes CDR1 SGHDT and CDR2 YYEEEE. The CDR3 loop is CPSSLGASNQPQHF. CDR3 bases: TGTCCCAGCAGCTTAGGGGCTAGCAATCAGCCCCAGCATTTT.

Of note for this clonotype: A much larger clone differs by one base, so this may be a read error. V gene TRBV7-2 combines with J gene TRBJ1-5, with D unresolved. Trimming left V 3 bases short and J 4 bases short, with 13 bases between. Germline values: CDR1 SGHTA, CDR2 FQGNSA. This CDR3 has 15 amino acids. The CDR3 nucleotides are TGTGCCAGCAGCTTTCTCGACGATGAAAATCAGCCCCAGCATTTT. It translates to CASSFLDDENQPQHF.

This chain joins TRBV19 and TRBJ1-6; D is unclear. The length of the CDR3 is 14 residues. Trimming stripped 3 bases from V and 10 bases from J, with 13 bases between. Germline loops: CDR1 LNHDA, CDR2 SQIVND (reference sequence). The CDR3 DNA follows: TGTGCCAGTAGTATGGGTGGAAGTAGATCACCCCTCCACTTT. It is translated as CASSMGGSRSPLHF.

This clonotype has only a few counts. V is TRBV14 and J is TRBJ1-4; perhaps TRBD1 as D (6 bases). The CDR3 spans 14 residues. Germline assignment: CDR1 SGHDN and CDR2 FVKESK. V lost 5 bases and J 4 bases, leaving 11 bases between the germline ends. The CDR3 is CASSAHRVNEKLFF. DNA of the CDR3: TGTGCCAGCAGCGCCCACAGGGTTAATGAAAAACTGTTTTTT.

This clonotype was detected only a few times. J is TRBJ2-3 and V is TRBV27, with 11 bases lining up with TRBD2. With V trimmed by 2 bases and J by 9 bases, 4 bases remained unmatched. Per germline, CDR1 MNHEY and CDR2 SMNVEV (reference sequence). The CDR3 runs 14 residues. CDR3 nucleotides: TGTGCCAGCAGTTTACCGACTAGCGGGGAGACGCAGTATTTT. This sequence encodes CASSLPTSGETQYF.

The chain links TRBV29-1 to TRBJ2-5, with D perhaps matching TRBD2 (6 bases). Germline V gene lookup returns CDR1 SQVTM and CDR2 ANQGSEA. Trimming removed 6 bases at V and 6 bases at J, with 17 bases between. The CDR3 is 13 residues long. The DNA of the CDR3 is TGCAGCGTCCCCTTGGGGGGTAAAAAGACCCAGTACTTC. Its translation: CSVPLGGKKTQYF.

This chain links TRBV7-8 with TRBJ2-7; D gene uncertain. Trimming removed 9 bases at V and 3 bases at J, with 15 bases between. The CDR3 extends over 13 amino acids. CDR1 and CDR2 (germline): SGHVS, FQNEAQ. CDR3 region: CARGPQTLYEQYF. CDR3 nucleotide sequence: TGTGCCAGGGGTCCCCAAACCCTCTACGAGCAGTACTTC.

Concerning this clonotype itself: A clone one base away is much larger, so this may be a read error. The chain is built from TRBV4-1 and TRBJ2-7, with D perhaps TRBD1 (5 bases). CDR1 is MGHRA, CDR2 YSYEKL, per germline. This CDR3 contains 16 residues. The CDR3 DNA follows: TGCGCCAGCAGCCATACAACCCAGGGATCACCCTACGAGCGGTACTTC. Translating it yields CASSHTTQGSPYERYF.

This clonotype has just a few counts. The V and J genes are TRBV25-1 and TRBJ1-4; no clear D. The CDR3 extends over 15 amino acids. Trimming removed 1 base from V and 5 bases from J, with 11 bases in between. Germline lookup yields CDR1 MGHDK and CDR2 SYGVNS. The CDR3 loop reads CASSEFRYGNEKLFF. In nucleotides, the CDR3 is TGTGCCAGCAGTGAATTCAGATATGGCAATGAAAAACTGTTTTTT.

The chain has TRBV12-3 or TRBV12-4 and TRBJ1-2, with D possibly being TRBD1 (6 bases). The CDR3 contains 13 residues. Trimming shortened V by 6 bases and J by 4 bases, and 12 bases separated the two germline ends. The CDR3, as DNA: TGTGCCAGCAGACCAAACAGGGTCTATGGCTACACCTTC. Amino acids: CASRPNRVYGYTF.

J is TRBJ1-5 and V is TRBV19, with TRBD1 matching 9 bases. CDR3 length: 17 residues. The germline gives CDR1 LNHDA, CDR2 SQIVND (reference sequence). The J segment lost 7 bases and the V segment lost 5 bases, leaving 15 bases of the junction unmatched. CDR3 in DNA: TGTGCCAGTAGTTCGTACCGGGACAGGGTTGAGGGACAGCCCCAGCATTTT. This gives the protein CASSSYRDRVEGQPQHF.

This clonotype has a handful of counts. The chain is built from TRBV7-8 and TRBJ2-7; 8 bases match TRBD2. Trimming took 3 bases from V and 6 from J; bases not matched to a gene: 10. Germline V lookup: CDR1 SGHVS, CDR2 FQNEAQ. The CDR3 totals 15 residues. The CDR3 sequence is CASSFSAGGSGEQYF. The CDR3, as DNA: TGTGCCAGCAGCTTCTCGGCGGGGGGATCTGGCGAGCAGTACTTC.

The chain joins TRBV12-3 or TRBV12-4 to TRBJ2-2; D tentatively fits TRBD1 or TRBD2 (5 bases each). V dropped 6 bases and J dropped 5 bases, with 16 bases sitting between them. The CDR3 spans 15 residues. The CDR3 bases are TGTGCCAGCAGCCCGGGACCTGCCCCGACCGGGGAGCTGTTTTTT. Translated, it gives CASSPGPAPTGELFF.

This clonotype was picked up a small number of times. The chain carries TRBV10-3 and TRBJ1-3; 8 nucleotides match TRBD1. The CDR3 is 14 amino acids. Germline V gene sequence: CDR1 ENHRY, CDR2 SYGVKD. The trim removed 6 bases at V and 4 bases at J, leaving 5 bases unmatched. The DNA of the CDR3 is TGTGCCATCAGAGAATGGACAGGGGGAAACACCATATATTTT. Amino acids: CAIREWTGGNTIYF.

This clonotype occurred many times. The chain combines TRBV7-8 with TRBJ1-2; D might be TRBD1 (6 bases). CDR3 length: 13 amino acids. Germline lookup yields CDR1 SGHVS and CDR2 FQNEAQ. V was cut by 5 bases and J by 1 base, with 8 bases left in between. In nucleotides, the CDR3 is TGTGCCAGCAGCGGGACACTTAACTATGGCTACACCTTC. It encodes CASSGTLNYGYTF. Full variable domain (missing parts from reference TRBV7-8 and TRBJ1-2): GAGVSQSPRYKVAKRGQDVALRCDPISGHVSLFWYQQALGQGPEFLTYFQNEAQLDKSGLPSDRFFAERPEGSVSTLKIQRTQQEDSAVYLCASSGTLNYGYTFGSGTRLTVV.

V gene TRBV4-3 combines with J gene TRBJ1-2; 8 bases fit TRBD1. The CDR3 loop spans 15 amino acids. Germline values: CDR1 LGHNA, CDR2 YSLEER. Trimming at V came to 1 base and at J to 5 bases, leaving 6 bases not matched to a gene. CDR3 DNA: TGCGCCAGCAGCCAAGCGAGGACAGGGCGGTATGGCTACACCTTC. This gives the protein CASSQARTGRYGYTF.

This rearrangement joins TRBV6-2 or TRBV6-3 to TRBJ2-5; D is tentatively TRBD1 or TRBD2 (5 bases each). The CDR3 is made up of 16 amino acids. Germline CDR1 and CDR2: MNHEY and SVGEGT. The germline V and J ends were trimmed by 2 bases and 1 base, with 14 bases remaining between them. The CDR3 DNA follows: TGTGCCAGCAGTTACCTCGAGAGGGGAAGCCAAGAGACCCAGTACTTC. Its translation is CASSYLERGSQETQYF.

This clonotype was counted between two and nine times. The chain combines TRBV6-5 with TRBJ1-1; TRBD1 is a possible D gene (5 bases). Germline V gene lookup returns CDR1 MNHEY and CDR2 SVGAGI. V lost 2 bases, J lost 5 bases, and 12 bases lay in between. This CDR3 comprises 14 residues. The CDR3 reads CASSYGGEVTEAFF. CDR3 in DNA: TGTGCCAGCAGTTACGGGGGAGAAGTAACTGAAGCTTTCTTT.